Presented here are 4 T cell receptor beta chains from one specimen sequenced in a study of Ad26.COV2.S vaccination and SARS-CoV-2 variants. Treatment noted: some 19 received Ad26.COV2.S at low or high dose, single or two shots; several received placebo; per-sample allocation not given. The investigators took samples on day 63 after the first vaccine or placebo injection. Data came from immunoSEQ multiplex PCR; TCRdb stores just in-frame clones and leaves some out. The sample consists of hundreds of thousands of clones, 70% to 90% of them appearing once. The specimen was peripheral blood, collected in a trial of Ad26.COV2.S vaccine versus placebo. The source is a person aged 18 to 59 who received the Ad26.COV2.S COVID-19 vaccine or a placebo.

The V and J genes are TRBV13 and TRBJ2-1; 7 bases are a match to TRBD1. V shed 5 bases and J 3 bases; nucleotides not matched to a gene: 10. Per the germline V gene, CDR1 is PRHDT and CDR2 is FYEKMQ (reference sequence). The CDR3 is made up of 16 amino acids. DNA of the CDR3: TGTGCCAGCAGCGACACGGGACAGTCAAACTACAATGAGCAGTTCTTC. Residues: CASSDTGQSNYNEQFF.

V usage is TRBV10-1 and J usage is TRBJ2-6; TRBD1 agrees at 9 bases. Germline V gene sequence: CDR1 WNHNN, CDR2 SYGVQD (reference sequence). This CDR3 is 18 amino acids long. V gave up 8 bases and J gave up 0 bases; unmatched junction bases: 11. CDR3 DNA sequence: TGCGCCAGCGAGCCTCGGACAGGGGCTAGCTCTGGGGCCAACGTCCTGACTTTC. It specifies CASEPRTGASSGANVLTF.

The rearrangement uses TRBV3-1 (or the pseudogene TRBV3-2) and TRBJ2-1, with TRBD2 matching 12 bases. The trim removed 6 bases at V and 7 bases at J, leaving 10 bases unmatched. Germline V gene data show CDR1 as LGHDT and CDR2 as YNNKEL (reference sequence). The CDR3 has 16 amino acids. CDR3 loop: CASSPRRLAGGNEQFF. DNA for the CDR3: TGTGCCAGCAGTCCCCGGAGGCTAGCGGGAGGGAATGAGCAGTTCTTC.

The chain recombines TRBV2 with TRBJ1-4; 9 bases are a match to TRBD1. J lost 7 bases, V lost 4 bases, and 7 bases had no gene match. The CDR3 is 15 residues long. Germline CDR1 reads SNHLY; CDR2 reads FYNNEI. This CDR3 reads CASSGVQGAFEKLFF. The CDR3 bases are TGTGCCAGCAGTGGGGTACAGGGGGCGTTTGAAAAACTGTTTTTT.